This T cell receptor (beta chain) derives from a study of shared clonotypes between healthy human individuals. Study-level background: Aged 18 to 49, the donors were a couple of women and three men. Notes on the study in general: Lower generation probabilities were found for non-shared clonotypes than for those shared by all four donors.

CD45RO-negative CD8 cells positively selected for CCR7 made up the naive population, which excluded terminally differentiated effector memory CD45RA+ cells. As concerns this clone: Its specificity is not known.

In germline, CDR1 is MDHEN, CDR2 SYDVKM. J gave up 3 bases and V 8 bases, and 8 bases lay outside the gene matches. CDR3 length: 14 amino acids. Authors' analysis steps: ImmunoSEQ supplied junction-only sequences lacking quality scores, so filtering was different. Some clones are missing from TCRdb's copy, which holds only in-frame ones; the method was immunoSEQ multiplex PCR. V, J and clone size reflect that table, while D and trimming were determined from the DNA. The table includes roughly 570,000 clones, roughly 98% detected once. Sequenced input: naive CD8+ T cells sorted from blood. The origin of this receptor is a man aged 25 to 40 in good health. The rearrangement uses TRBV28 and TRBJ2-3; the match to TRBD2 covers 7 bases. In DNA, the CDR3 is TGTGCCAGCTGGACTAGTTTTGGGACAGATACGCAGTATTTT. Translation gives CASWTSFGTDTQYF.